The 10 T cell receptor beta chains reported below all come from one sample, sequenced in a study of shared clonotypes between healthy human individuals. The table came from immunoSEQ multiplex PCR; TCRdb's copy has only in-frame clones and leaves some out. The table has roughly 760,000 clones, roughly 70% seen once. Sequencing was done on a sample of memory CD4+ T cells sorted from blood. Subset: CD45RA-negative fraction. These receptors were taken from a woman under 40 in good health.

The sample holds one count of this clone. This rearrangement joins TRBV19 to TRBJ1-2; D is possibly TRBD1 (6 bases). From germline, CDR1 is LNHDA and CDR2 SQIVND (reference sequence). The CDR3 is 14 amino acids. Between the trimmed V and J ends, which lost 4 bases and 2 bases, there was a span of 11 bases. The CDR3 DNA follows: TGTGCCAGTAGTAGGGCAGGGGTGAACTATGGCTACACCTTC. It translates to CASSRAGVNYGYTF. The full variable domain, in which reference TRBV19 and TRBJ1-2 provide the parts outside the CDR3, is DGGITQSPKYLFRKEGQNVTLSCEQNLNHDAMYWYRQDPGQGLRLIYYSQIVNDFQKGDIAEGYSVSREKKESFPLTVTSAQKNPTAFYLCASSRAGVNYGYTFGSGTRLTVV.

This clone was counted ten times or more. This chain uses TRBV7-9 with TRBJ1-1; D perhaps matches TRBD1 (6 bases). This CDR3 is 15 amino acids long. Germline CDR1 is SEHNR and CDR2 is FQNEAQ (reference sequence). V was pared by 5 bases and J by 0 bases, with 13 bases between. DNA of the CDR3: TGTGCCAGCAGCACTTCGGGGGCTTTGAACACTGAAGCTTTCTTT. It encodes CASSTSGALNTEAFF.

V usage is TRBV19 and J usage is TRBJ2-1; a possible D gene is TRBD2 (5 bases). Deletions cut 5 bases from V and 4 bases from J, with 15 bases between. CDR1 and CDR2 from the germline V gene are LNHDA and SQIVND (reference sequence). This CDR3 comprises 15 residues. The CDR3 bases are TGTGCCAGTAGTGCGCGGCTAGCTCTATACAATGAGCAGTTCTTC. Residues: CASSARLALYNEQFF.

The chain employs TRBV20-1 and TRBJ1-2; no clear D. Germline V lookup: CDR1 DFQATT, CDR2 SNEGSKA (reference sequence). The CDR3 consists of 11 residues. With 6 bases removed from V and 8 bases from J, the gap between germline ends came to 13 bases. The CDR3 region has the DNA TGCAGTGCCAAAAAAGTCGGGGGCTACACCTTC. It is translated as CSAKKVGGYTF.

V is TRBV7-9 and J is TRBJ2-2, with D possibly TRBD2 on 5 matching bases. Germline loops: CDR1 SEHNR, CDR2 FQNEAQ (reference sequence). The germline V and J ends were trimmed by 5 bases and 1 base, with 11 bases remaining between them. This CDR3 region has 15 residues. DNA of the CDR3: TGTGCCAGCAGCCGCGTGGCGGGGAACACCGGGGAGCTGTTTTTT. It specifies CASSRVAGNTGELFF.

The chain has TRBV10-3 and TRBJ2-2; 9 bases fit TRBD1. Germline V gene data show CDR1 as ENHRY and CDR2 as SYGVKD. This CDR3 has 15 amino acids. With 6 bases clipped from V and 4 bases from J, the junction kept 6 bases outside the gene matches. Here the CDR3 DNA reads TGTGCCATCAGCCTCGGGACAGGGTTCACCGGGGAGCTGTTTTTT. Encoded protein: CAISLGTGFTGELFF.

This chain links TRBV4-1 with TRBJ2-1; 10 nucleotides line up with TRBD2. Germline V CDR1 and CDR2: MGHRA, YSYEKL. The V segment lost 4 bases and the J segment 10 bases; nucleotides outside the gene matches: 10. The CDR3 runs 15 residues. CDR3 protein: CASSPREREGREQFF. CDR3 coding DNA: TGCGCCAGCAGCCCGCGAGAGCGGGAGGGCCGGGAGCAGTTCTTC.

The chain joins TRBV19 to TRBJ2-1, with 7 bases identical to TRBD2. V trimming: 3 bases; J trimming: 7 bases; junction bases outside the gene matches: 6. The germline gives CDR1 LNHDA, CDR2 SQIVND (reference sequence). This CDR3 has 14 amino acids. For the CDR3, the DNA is TGTGCCAGTAGTATGCGGCGGGAGAGGAATGAGCAGTTCTTC. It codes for CASSMRRERNEQFF. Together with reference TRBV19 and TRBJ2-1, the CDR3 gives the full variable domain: DGGITQSPKYLFRKEGQNVTLSCEQNLNHDAMYWYRQDPGQGLRLIYYSQIVNDFQKGDIAEGYSVSREKKESFPLTVTSAQKNPTAFYLCASSMRRERNEQFFGPGTRLTVL.

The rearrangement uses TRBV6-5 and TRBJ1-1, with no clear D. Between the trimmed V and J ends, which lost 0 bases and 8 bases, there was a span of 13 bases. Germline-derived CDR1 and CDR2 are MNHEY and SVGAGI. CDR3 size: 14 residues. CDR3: CASSYSRPDGEAFF. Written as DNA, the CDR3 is TGTGCCAGCAGTTACTCGCGACCGGACGGCGAAGCTTTCTTT.

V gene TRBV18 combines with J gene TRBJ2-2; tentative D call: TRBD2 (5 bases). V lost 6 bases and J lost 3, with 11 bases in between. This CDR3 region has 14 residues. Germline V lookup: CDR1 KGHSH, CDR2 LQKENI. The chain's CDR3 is CASSLAAYTGELFF. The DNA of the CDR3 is TGTGCCAGCTCCCTAGCTGCATACACCGGGGAGCTGTTTTTT.